The 18 T cell receptor beta chains given below trace back to one sample, sequenced in a study of T cell responses to AZD1222 COVID-19 vaccine. Generated by immunoSEQ multiplex PCR, the TCRdb table keeps only in-frame clones and is missing some. The sample holds about 120,000 clones, 92% seen once. Sequenced here: peripheral blood, sampled on day 0 of AZD1222 vaccination. Every receptor here comes from an adult in good health.

The V gene is TRBV5-1, the J gene TRBJ2-1; 8 bases match TRBD1. The CDR3 extends over 14 amino acids. V gave up 5 bases and J gave up 6 bases; unmatched junction bases: 7. From germline, CDR1 is SGHRS and CDR2 YFSETQ. CDR3 DNA sequence: TGCGCCAGCAGGGCCGAGACAGGGGTCAATGAGCAGTTCTTC. It encodes CASRAETGVNEQFF.

V is TRBV6-5 and J is TRBJ2-7; D is perhaps TRBD2 (7 bases). V lost 11 bases to trimming and J lost 5 bases, with 19 bases between them. Germline CDR1 and CDR2: MNHEY and SVGAGI. CDR3 length: 13 amino acids. This CDR3 reads CAGLGGALNEQYF. Written as DNA, the CDR3 is TGTGCCGGTTTGGGGGGGGCATTGAACGAGCAGTACTTC.

CDR3 region: CASNEGPNQPQHF. CDR3 nucleotide sequence: TGTGCCAGTAATGAGGGACCCAATCAGCCCCAGCATTTT. The chain recombines TRBV19 with TRBJ1-5; D is perhaps TRBD1 (5 bases). This CDR3 is 13 amino acids long. V lost 7 bases to trimming and J lost 3 bases, with 10 bases between them. Germline CDR1 and CDR2: LNHDA and SQIVND (reference sequence). Complete variable domain (other parts from reference TRBV19 and TRBJ1-5): DGGITQSPKYLFRKEGQNVTLSCEQNLNHDAMYWYRQDPGQGLRLIYYSQIVNDFQKGDIAEGYSVSREKKESFPLTVTSAQKNPTAFYLCASNEGPNQPQHFGDGTRLSIL.

CDR3 in amino acids: CASSIGASEFQPQHF. The CDR3 DNA is TGTGCCAGTAGTATTGGTGCCTCCGAGTTTCAGCCCCAGCATTTT. The genes are TRBV19 and TRBJ1-5; unclear D gene. Germline CDR1 is LNHDA and CDR2 is SQIVND (reference sequence). The V gene lost 3 bases and the J gene lost 6 bases, with 15 bases spanning the gap. The CDR3 has 15 amino acids. Based on the CDR3 plus reference TRBV19 and TRBJ1-5, the full variable domain is DGGITQSPKYLFRKEGQNVTLSCEQNLNHDAMYWYRQDPGQGLRLIYYSQIVNDFQKGDIAEGYSVSREKKESFPLTVTSAQKNPTAFYLCASSIGASEFQPQHFGDGTRLSIL.

The genes are TRBV20-1 and TRBJ1-2; D remains unclear. This CDR3 contains 10 residues. V was pared by 4 bases and J by 5 bases, with 5 bases between. Germline CDR1 is DFQATT and CDR2 is SNEGSKA (reference sequence). DNA of the CDR3: TGCAGTGCTACGGAGTATGGCTACACCTTC. Protein: CSATEYGYTF.

The rearrangement links TRBV7-2 to TRBJ2-3; TRBD1 agrees at 7 bases. V shed 0 bases and J 2 bases; nucleotides not matched to a gene: 5. Germline-derived CDR1 and CDR2 are SGHTA and FQGNSA. The CDR3 totals 16 residues. In DNA, the CDR3 is TGTGCCAGCAGCTTAGCCAGGGACAGAGCCACAGATACGCAGTATTTT. Translating it yields CASSLARDRATDTQYF.

The rearrangement links TRBV6-4 to TRBJ2-4; the match to TRBD2 covers 12 bases. Trimming took 2 bases from V and 9 from J; bases not matched to a gene: 11. This CDR3 spans 17 amino acids. Germline V gene lookup returns CDR1 MRHNA and CDR2 SNTAGT. CDR3 DNA sequence: TGTGCCAGCAGTGACCGCACTAGCGGGGGGTCTTTTTGCATTCAGTACTTC. Amino acid sequence: CASSDRTSGGSFCIQYF.

Remarks on this clone: The sample holds other DNA sequences that translate to the same CDR3. The chain combines TRBV5-1 with TRBJ2-3; D ambiguous. The CDR3 is made up of 11 amino acids. CDR1 is SGHRS and CDR2 is YFSETQ in the germline V gene. The ends were cut back, 0 bases at V and 4 bases at J, with 0 bases in the middle. The CDR3 DNA is TGCGCCAGCAGCTTGGCAGATACGCAGTATTTT. Residues: CASSLADTQYF.

The chain combines TRBV19 with TRBJ1-1; D gene ambiguous. The V end was cut by 5 bases, the J end by 0 bases, with 10 bases between. The germline CDR1 and CDR2 sequences are LNHDA and SQIVND (reference sequence). CDR3 length: 14 amino acids. The CDR3 loop reads CASSPIGMNTEAFF. CDR3 DNA sequence: TGTGCCAGTAGTCCAATAGGGATGAACACTGAAGCTTTCTTT.

The chain links TRBV19 to TRBJ2-7; 12 positions match TRBD2. The V gene's germline CDR1 is LNHDA and CDR2 SQIVND (reference sequence). The CDR3 covers 14 residues. The junction had 6 bases not matched to a gene; V was cut back by 6 bases and J by 6 bases. The CDR3 is CASSWGLAGPEQYF. CDR3 coding DNA: TGTGCCAGTAGCTGGGGACTAGCGGGTCCCGAGCAGTACTTC.

J is TRBJ2-2 and V is TRBV10-1; D is perhaps TRBD1 or TRBD2 (5 bases each). V lost 7 bases and J lost 0, with 12 bases in between. The CDR3 contains 15 residues. CDR1 WNHNN and CDR2 SYGVQD come from the germline V gene (reference sequence). The CDR3 is CASNPGTPNTGELFF. The CDR3 DNA sequence: TGCGCCAGCAATCCCGGGACCCCGAACACCGGGGAGCTGTTTTTT.

The chain joins TRBV9 to TRBJ1-6, with D unclear. The CDR3 contains 17 residues. Germline V gene data show CDR1 as SGDLS and CDR2 as YYNGEE. Trimming cost V 0 bases and J 6 bases, with 16 bases left between them. CDR3 protein: CASSVDNLISANSPLHF. The CDR3 nucleotides are TGTGCCAGCAGCGTAGACAACCTTATATCGGCTAATTCACCCCTCCACTTT.

This clone has only one observation. The chain couples TRBV19 to TRBJ1-2; D is undetermined. V was trimmed by 5 bases and J by 5 bases, leaving 21 bases between them. The germline gives CDR1 LNHDA, CDR2 SQIVND (reference sequence). There are 16 residues in the CDR3. The chain's CDR3 is CASSFSEGQRKYGYTF. The CDR3 region has the DNA TGTGCCAGTAGTTTCTCTGAGGGCCAAAGAAAATATGGCTACACCTTC.

The chain employs TRBV7-2 and TRBJ2-4; 10 nucleotides agree with TRBD1. The trim removed 4 bases at V and 2 bases at J, leaving 11 bases unmatched. The CDR3 is 18 residues long. Germline CDR1 SGHTA, CDR2 FQGNSA. The DNA for the CDR3 is TGTGCCAGCAGCTCGCCCAACGGACAGGGGGGGACCAAAAACATTCAGTACTTC. Translated, it gives CASSSPNGQGGTKNIQYF.

CDR3 sequence (DNA): TGTGCCAGCAGCTCCATAGCGGGATTGGGAGAGACCCAGTACTTC. Protein product: CASSSIAGLGETQYF. This rearrangement joins TRBV13 to TRBJ2-5; 8 bases map to TRBD2. V lost 4 bases to trimming and J lost 4 bases; unmatched junction nucleotides: 8. CDR1 PRHDT and CDR2 FYEKMQ come from the germline V gene (reference sequence). This CDR3 region has 15 residues.

The rearrangement uses TRBV4-3 and TRBJ2-2; D possibly corresponds to TRBD1 (6 bases). There are 16 residues in the CDR3. V gave up 0 bases and J gave up 5 bases, with 13 bases separating them. The germline V gene has CDR1 LGHNA and CDR2 YSLEER. This CDR3 reads CASSQESQGRTGELFF. The CDR3 bases are TGCGCCAGCAGCCAAGAATCACAGGGAAGGACCGGGGAGCTGTTTTTT.

The V and J genes are TRBV2 and TRBJ1-3; D uncertain. Germline V gene lookup returns CDR1 SNHLY and CDR2 FYNNEI. This CDR3 has 12 residues. V was cut by 4 bases and J by 2 bases, with 3 bases left in between. CDR3 amino acids: CASSGPGNTIYF. Written as DNA, the CDR3 is TGTGCCAGCAGTGGCCCTGGAAACACCATATATTTT.

The rearrangement links TRBV4-1 to TRBJ1-4; D is uncertain. Germline V gene sequence: CDR1 MGHRA, CDR2 YSYEKL. V lost 4 bases to trimming and J lost 3 bases, with 6 bases between them. The CDR3 is made up of 13 amino acids. The CDR3: CASSLQPNEKLFF. The CDR3 DNA is TGCGCCAGCAGCCTCCAGCCTAATGAAAAACTGTTTTTT.